This is a list of T cell receptor beta chains from one sample in a study of shared clonotypes between healthy human individuals. Sequencing used immunoSEQ multiplex PCR; TCRdb keeps in-frame clones, though not all of them. This sample has millions of clones, with approximately 94% found just once. Sequencing was done on a sample of naive CD4+ T cells sorted from blood. The receptor source for this set is a man aged 18 to 35 in good health. CDR3s leave out the opening cysteine and the closing phenylalanine or tryptophan.

CDR3 protein	V gene	CDR3 length	J gene
ASSLALGQGFPYEQY	TRBV5-4	15	TRBJ2-7
ASSSHGQNTEAF	TRBV5-1	12	TRBJ1-1
ATSRDLQDEQY	TRBV15	11	TRBJ2-7
ASSLGQGNYGYT	TRBV5-6	12	TRBJ1-2
SVTSTDTQY	TRBV29-1	9	TRBJ2-3
ASSPTPGRRSGANVLT	TRBV19	16	TRBJ2-6
ASSRGGSEETQY	TRBV18	12	TRBJ2-5
AWTQGMGNSPLH	TRBV30	12	TRBJ1-6
AWGSGSNVLT	TRBV30	10	TRBJ2-6
ASSLGGGGAPLH	TRBV5-1	12	TRBJ1-6
ASSLAGVEQY	TRBV7-8	10	TRBJ2-7
ASRQGTTNEKLF	TRBV28	12	TRBJ1-4
ASTSGQGRTGELF	TRBV6-5	13	TRBJ2-2
ASSVGVGGDEQY	TRBV9	12	TRBJ2-7
ASSPRTGQSGLTEAF	TRBV5-1	15	TRBJ1-1
ASSLDYGIQSKTQY	TRBV11-2	14	TRBJ2-5
ASVPGLADNEQF	TRBV9	12	TRBJ2-1
ASRGLAGGPETQY	TRBV6-5	13	TRBJ2-5
ASSIRTSGHNEQF	TRBV19	13	TRBJ2-1
ASSQQGGETQY	TRBV7-8	11	TRBJ2-5
ASSPSGGAFEEQF	TRBV5-4	13	TRBJ2-1
ASSLQSGDTQY	TRBV7-2	11	TRBJ2-3
ATLDSPTDTQY	TRBV10-3	11	TRBJ2-3
ASSPGHDNSPLH	TRBV5-1	12	TRBJ1-6
AISVRTDPNEQF	TRBV10-3	12	TRBJ2-1
ASSELHGYT	TRBV6-1	9	TRBJ1-2
ALRSGPLKSMGEKLF	TRBV30	15	TRBJ1-4
ASSAESGGQWQQY	TRBV9	13	TRBJ2-7
ASSAGLETQY	TRBV19	10	TRBJ2-5
ASTLQASSSYEQY	TRBV7-2	13	TRBJ2-7
ASSLDRDRRAPEAF	TRBV7-2	14	TRBJ1-1
AEINGELF	TRBV10-3	8	TRBJ2-2
ASSSNRGANVLT	TRBV5-4	12	TRBJ2-6
ASSSQIALGAETQY	TRBV5-5	14	TRBJ2-5
AISGGTGSPYEQY	TRBV10-3	13	TRBJ2-7
ASSFIGGTRTLTDTQY	TRBV7-2	16	TRBJ2-3
ASSEAGRATYEQY	TRBV2	13	TRBJ2-7
ASSLGLNEQF	TRBV5-1	10	TRBJ2-1
ASSYSTHTEAF	TRBV6-5	11	TRBJ1-1
STGHRETQY	TRBV20-1	9	TRBJ2-5
ASSKIAAPLGTEAF	TRBV19	14	TRBJ1-1
ASRIYHTGTEAF	TRBV2	12	TRBJ1-1
ASSQDRYTDTQY	TRBV4-3	12	TRBJ2-3